A selection of T cell receptor beta chains follows, all from one sample in a study of human T cells and chemical hapten exposure. TCRdb re-analysed the RACE reads in MiXCR, keeping a single row per CDR3 protein. This table has around 340,000 distinct CDR3 sequences, under 9% appearing once. The sequencing used whole blood, collected in connection with sensitization to the hapten diphenylcyclopropenone (DPC). These receptors were collected from a woman younger than 30 with alopecia areata. Some clones in this sample may be carry-over from other donors' samples. Both conserved end residues are part of each CDR3. Fields, in order: D gene, J gene, V gene, CDR3 protein. D genes are given only for firm matches.

>-|TRBJ1-5|TRBV27
CASSQTGGANQPQHF
>-|TRBJ2-1|TRBV12-3/TRBV12-4
CASRPILSEQFF
>-|TRBJ2-5|TRBV7-8
CASSLVRAPETQYF
>-|TRBJ2-4|TRBV7-2
CASSLWQGENIQYF
>TRBD1|TRBJ2-3|TRBV15
CATSSRQGALDTQYF
>TRBD1|TRBJ1-1|TRBV6-2/TRBV6-3
CASERQGRLNTEAFF
>-|TRBJ1-4|TRBV20-1
CSARDIGALNEKLFF
>-|TRBJ2-5|TRBV7-9
CASSLIEGAGEETQYF
>-|TRBJ1-1|TRBV12-3/TRBV12-4
CASRVTGTEAFF
>-|TRBJ2-1|TRBV6-2/TRBV6-3
CASSARGDIPWNEQFF
>-|TRBJ1-1|TRBV6-2/TRBV6-3
CASRGLPGQNTEAFF
>-|TRBJ1-1|TRBV7-8
CASSLIGGNPTEAFF
>-|TRBJ2-2|TRBV12-3/TRBV12-4
CASSSLHPNTGELFF
>-|TRBJ1-2|TRBV28
CASSLIRSSYGYTF
>-|TRBJ2-1|TRBV6-2/TRBV6-3
CASSYSGPYEFF
>-|TRBJ2-3|TRBV18
CASSPRPVVGDTQYF
>-|TRBJ2-5|TRBV3-1
CASSTTRDGERQETQYF
>TRBD1|TRBJ1-2|TRBV20-1
CSAREGQGRYGYTF
>TRBD1|TRBJ1-4|TRBV10-2
CASSNRGSGEKLFF
>TRBD2|TRBJ2-1|TRBV6-1
CASRGGSGGIGNEQFF
>TRBD2|TRBJ2-4|TRBV20-1
CSAPPGGQEKNIQYF
>TRBD1|TRBJ1-6|TRBV5-4
CASSYRQGNNSPLHF
>TRBD2|TRBJ2-3|TRBV4-2
CASSQDLVRASGGPDTQYF
>TRBD2|TRBJ2-2|TRBV20-1
CSASPTSGDTGELFF
>-|TRBJ2-1|TRBV6-5
CASSYSGGRGNNEQFF
>TRBD1|TRBJ2-3|TRBV19
CASSPGQGSYTDTQYF
>-|TRBJ2-1|TRBV5-1
CASERVGGPSSYNEQFF
>-|TRBJ1-1|TRBV6-2/TRBV6-3
CASSSNSPPGAEAFF
>-|TRBJ1-1|TRBV7-2
CASSWGEGTEAFF
>-|TRBJ1-5|TRBV28
CATRGGVNQPQHF
>-|TRBJ2-1|TRBV7-9
CASSLNLAGGYNEQFF
>-|TRBJ2-4|TRBV7-6
CASSPRPGTAKNIQYF
>TRBD1|TRBJ1-5|TRBV12-3/TRBV12-4
CASSPPGQGISQPQHF
>-|TRBJ1-4|TRBV7-2
CASSWVGATNEKLFF
>-|TRBJ2-5|TRBV20-1
CSARGPSQETQYF
>TRBD1|TRBJ1-4|TRBV14
CASSPPDRNEKLFF
>-|TRBJ2-6|TRBV29-1
CSVGGSSGANVLTF
>-|TRBJ2-5|TRBV3-1
CASRLGEETQYF
>-|TRBJ2-5|TRBV5-1
CASSLYGFGETQYF
>TRBD1|TRBJ1-6|TRBV4-1
CASSPGDRAASPLHF
>TRBD2|TRBJ2-5|TRBV5-1
CASSFRSGEETQYF
>-|TRBJ2-3|TRBV3-1
CASRGGVSDTQYF
>TRBD1|TRBJ1-1|TRBV12-3/TRBV12-4
CASSQTGRTEAFF
>TRBD1|TRBJ2-1|TRBV6-4
CASSSGQGWYNEQFF
>TRBD2|TRBJ2-1|TRBV7-2
CASSLAVDSGGWYNEQFF
>-|TRBJ2-5|TRBV6-5
CASSSNLRGSGETQYF
>-|TRBJ2-7|TRBV20-1
CSARVPTLYEQYF
>TRBD1|TRBJ2-3|TRBV12-3/TRBV12-4
CASSFGGQAPDTQYF
>-|TRBJ1-1|TRBV18
CASRVDPMNTEAFF
>-|TRBJ2-1|TRBV5-5
CASRKTEIVHNEQFF
>-|TRBJ1-5|TRBV12-3/TRBV12-4
CASTWGAQPQHF
>-|TRBJ2-3|TRBV10-3
CAISEVRRSVYTQYF
>TRBD2|TRBJ2-1|TRBV10-3
CAISELAGGYNEQFF